This T cell receptor (beta chain) was observed in a study of blood T cell repertoires in COVID-19. Study at large: Acute and convalescent COVID-19 specimens originated in the United States, Italy and Spain. The cDNA or gDNA used as material had been derived from T cells, B-cell-depleted T cells, or PBMCs.

Clones were sequenced by immunoSEQ multiplex PCR, and TCRdb holds only the in-frame ones, with some missing. Of around 50,000 clones in the sample, 88% were seen once. V gave up 0 bases and J gave up 5 bases, with 13 bases separating them. Looked up from germline, CDR1 is MNHEY and CDR2 is SVGAGI. The CDR3 extends over 15 amino acids. In this sample, this clone turned up once. The chain joins TRBV6-5 to TRBJ1-1; D call uncertain. The material sequenced was peripheral blood. This receptor was taken from a man aged 50-60 years with active COVID-19. The CDR3 loop is CASSYSGEILTEAFF. The CDR3, as DNA: TGTGCCAGCAGTTACTCGGGAGAGATACTGACTGAAGCTTTCTTT.